The sequence of this T cell receptor beta chain was determined in a study of CXCR3-negative and CXCR3-positive naive CD8 T cells. Study in general: Total TRB output reached 150 million or so reads, about 1.5 +/- 0.3 million per library.

The TRB cDNA libraries were prepared by 5' RACE with UMI labels. From the 5' RACE reads, TCRdb lists one entry per CDR3 protein and no DNA. Its listing shows tens of thousands of distinct CDR3 sequences. Findings and caveats of the study: CXCR3-positive naive cells carried more hydrophobic TRB CDR3s than CXCR3-negative ones. Naive CXCR3-positive and CXCR3-negative cells shared similar TRBV-TRBJ usage, unlike memory cells.

This CDR3 comprises 19 residues. Germline V gene sequence: CDR1 DFQATT, CDR2 SNEGSKA (reference sequence). A word on this clonotype: The antigen is unknown.

The source is a human donor in good health. Some clones in this sample may be carry-over from other donors' samples. V usage is TRBV20-1 and J usage is TRBJ2-6. Material: naive CXCR3+ CD8+ T cells from blood. Subset given: CD45RO-CCR7+CD27+CD95- naive CD8+ T cells expressing CXCR3 (TNR3+). CDR3 in amino acids: CSARDPYTSETTGANVLTF.